Listed here are 10 T cell receptor beta chains from one sample, sequenced in a study of technical replicates of blood from several donors (dated by TCRdb to the late 2010s). The library relied on the immunoSEQ multiplex PCR assay. What TCRdb holds here is the immuneACCESS table cut down to in-frame rearrangements. Part of the clones is not present; checked against another copy, under half of the missing clones reflect an unresolved V gene, and the others are unexplained. A total of some 60,000 clones appear in this sample, 91% of them only once. The ten most abundant clones make up approximately 4% of the sample. The sequenced sample was PBMCs. Receptor source: a human donor in good health. Some clones in this sample may be carry-over from other donors' samples.

This chain links TRBV5-4 with TRBJ2-2; D possibly corresponds to TRBD1 (5 bases). The V end lost 1 base, the J end lost 6 bases, and 10 bases lay between the germline ends. Germline V CDR1 and CDR2: SGHNT, YYREEE (reference sequence). The length of the CDR3 is 14 residues. The CDR3 sequence is CASSLRGKAGELFF. The CDR3 nucleotides are TGTGCCAGCAGCTTGAGGGGAAAGGCCGGGGAGCTGTTTTTT.

This chain connects TRBV7-9 to TRBJ2-1; 12 nucleotides line up with TRBD2. The CDR3 sequence is 16 residues long. J gave up 6 bases and V 2 bases, and 5 bases lay outside the gene matches. In germline, CDR1 is SEHNR, CDR2 FQNEAQ (reference sequence). CDR3 coding DNA: TGTGCCAGCAGCTTATTGACTAGCGGGAGTGGCAATGAGCAGTTCTTC. Amino acid sequence: CASSLLTSGSGNEQFF.

The chain has TRBV10-3 and TRBJ2-1, with 14 bases that match TRBD2. The V segment lost 4 bases and the J segment 6 bases; nucleotides outside the gene matches: 5. Germline CDR1 reads ENHRY; CDR2 reads SYGVKD. The CDR3 loop spans 16 amino acids. CDR3 DNA: TGTGCCATCAGTGCCGGGACTAGCGGGGGACCCAATGAGCAGTTCTTC. As protein: CAISAGTSGGPNEQFF.

Concerning this clone: The same CDR3 can be traced to other DNA sequences in this sample. The CDR3 bases are TGCGCCAGCAGCCAGTTAGAATCTACTGGGGCCAACGTCCTGACTTTC. Its translation: CASSQLESTGANVLTF. The gene calls are TRBV4-3 and TRBJ2-6; D call uncertain. Between the trimmed V and J ends, which lost 3 bases and 2 bases, there was a span of 11 bases. The CDR3 is 16 amino acids. Germline V lookup: CDR1 LGHNA, CDR2 YSLEER.

V usage is TRBV9 and J usage is TRBJ2-7; 9 bases agree with TRBD2. The germline V gene has CDR1 SGDLS and CDR2 YYNGEE. The CDR3 length is 15 residues. V was clipped by 7 bases and J by 3 bases; unmatched bases: 11. CDR3 loop: CASSVGGSGSYEQYF. The CDR3 coding sequence is TGTGCCAGCTCCGTTGGAGGTAGCGGGAGCTACGAGCAGTACTTC.

This chain joins TRBV19 and TRBJ2-5, with D maybe TRBD1 (5 bases). Germline CDR1 LNHDA, CDR2 SQIVND (reference sequence). Trimming removed 4 bases at V and 5 bases at J, with 20 bases between. This CDR3 is 16 amino acids long. CDR3 in amino acids: CASSTSGRATRETQYF. DNA of the CDR3: TGTGCCAGTAGTACTAGTGGCAGGGCTACGAGGGAGACCCAGTACTTC.

V is TRBV21-1 and J is TRBJ1-1; whether TRBD1, the table's D call, matches the DNA was not checked. TRBV21-1 is given as a pseudogene. The CDR3 is 14 amino acids. The CDR3 spells CASSTGAFHTEAFF. CDR3 sequence (DNA): TGTGCCAGCAGCACAGGGGCTTTTCACACTGAAGCTTTCTTT.

The CDR3 region is CASSLARARDQPQHF. The CDR3 region has the DNA TGTGCCAGCAGCTTAGCGCGGGCACGAGATCAGCCCCAGCATTTT. The chain links TRBV7-2 to TRBJ1-5; D unclear. The V end was cut by 0 bases, the J end by 5 bases, with 11 bases between. CDR3 length equals 15 residues. Germline loops: CDR1 SGHTA, CDR2 FQGNSA.

This chain connects TRBV27 to TRBJ2-2; 9 nucleotides align to TRBD2. The ends lost 4 bases at V and 5 bases at J; junction bases unmatched: 5. CDR1 is MNHEY, CDR2 SMNVEV, per germline (reference sequence). This CDR3 spans 15 amino acids. The CDR3 DNA reads as TGTGCCAGCAGTTCAACCGGACTAGCGACCGGGGAGCTGTTTTTT. Its translation is CASSSTGLATGELFF.

The chain employs TRBV6-5 and TRBJ2-2; tentatively, D is TRBD1 (6 bases). Trimming took 4 bases from V and 1 from J, leaving 7 bases between them. The CDR3 contains 14 residues. CDR1 and CDR2 from the germline V gene are MNHEY and SVGAGI. This chain's CDR3 is CASSSGQNTGELFF. DNA for the CDR3: TGTGCCAGCAGTTCGGGACAGAACACCGGGGAGCTGTTTTTT.